This TCR beta chain was documented in a study of blood T cell repertoires in COVID-19. Study-level information: Donors in the United States, Italy and Spain gave samples during acute or convalescent COVID-19. Nucleic acid was either cDNA or gDNA, and it came from T cells, B-cell-depleted T cells, or PBMCs.

Germline lookup yields CDR1 MNHEY and CDR2 SVGAGI. Trimming shortened V by 10 bases and J by 4 bases, and 16 bases separated the two germline ends. This CDR3 has 14 residues. Authors' data handling: It was from reference gene primer amplification that nucleated cell counts were estimated. TCRdb keeps only in-frame clones here, not all; method: immunoSEQ multiplex PCR. Clone size and the V and J calls come from that table; the DNA yielded D and trimming. The sample yields about 14,000 clones, 80% to 90% seen once. The receptor comes from a man aged 45-65 years with active COVID-19. The rearrangement uses TRBV6-5 and TRBJ2-2, with TRBD1 as a possible D gene (6 bases). Sequences were obtained from peripheral blood. Here the CDR3 reads CAILRGPSTGELFF. The CDR3 DNA follows: TGTGCCATACTCAGGGGTCCGAGCACCGGGGAGCTGTTTTTT.